Ten or more counts support the clone carrying this T cell receptor (beta chain). Its antigen remains unknown. The source material, RNA transcripts, was used to amplify TCR beta CDR3 regions. The HTBI set primed first-round TCR CDR3 RT-PCR. TCRdb called the multiplex PCR reads again in MiXCR, with one record for every CDR3 protein. This table holds around 200,000 distinct CDR3 sequences, about 18% found once. The sample originates from a study of T cells in Graves' hyperthyroidism and ophthalmopathy. Study-wide background: Staff took peripheral blood when the initial diagnosis was made, before any treatment began.

CDR3 length: 15 residues. Trimming left V 3 bases short and J 10 bases short, with 25 bases between. The germline gives CDR1 DFQATT, CDR2 SNEGSKA (reference sequence). It was uncontrolled infection, other autoimmune disease, pregnancy or lactation that excluded patients. Broader study findings: Most thyroid clonotypes expanded above 0.001 appeared in blood too.

The sequence came from a man between 40 and 49 years old with Graves' hyperthyroidism. Sample: blood. V is TRBV20-1 and J is TRBJ2-7; D is unresolved. This chain's CDR3 is CSASLDGRGTPEQYF. The CDR3, as DNA: TGCAGTGCTAGTCTCGACGGCCGAGGCACCCCGGAACAGTACTTC.